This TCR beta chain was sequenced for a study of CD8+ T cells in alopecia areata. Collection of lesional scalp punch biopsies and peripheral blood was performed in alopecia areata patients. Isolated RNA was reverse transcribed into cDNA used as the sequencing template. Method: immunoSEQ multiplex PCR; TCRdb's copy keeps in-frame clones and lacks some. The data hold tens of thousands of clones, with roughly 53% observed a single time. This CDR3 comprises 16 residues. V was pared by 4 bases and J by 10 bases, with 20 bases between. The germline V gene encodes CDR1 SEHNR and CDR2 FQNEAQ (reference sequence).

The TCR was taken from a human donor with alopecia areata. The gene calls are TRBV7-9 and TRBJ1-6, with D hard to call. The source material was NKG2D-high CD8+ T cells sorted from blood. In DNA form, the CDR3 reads TGTGCCAGCAGCTCGGCATCCGGGTCCTCCAGGTCACCCCTCCACTTT. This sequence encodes CASSSASGSSRSPLHF.